A selection of T cell receptor beta chains follows, all from one sample in a study of cytomegalovirus exposure and HLA in healthy donors. Only in-frame clones appear in the TCRdb table, and some are missing; sequencing was by immunoSEQ multiplex PCR. The sample lists around 180,000 clones, 65% to 75% occurring once. The sequenced sample was PBMCs. The source of these receptors is a girl aged 10 to 17 in good health and CMV-seronegative. Both conserved end residues are part of each CDR3. The order of the fields is J gene, V gene, clone size, D gene, CDR3 DNA, CDR3 protein. A D gene is named only where the DNA matches it firmly. Some rows mark clone size as missing; the rest say once, few, many or name a class of expanded clone.

TRBJ2-2 TRBV7-6 few NA TGTGCCAGCAGCCTCGACACTTCGAACACCGGGGAGCTGTTTTTT CASSLDTSNTGELFF
TRBJ1-5 TRBV6-5 once NA TGTGCCAGCAGCACGGGCCGACAGGCTCAGCCCCAGCATTTT CASSTGRQAQPQHF
TRBJ2-3 TRBV5-1 NA NA TGCGCCAGCAGCTTGGCCGGGACTTCCTTTAGCGGAGATACGCAGTATTTT CASSLAGTSFSGDTQYF
TRBJ2-1 TRBV2 NA NA TGTGCCAGCATGGGGCGAAGGGTGTACTACAATGAGCAGTTCTTC CASMGRRVYYNEQFF
TRBJ1-5 TRBV7-9 NA NA TGTGCCAGCAGCCCCGGACGGGATAGCAATCAGCCCCAGCATTTT CASSPGRDSNQPQHF
TRBJ2-4 TRBV6-6 NA TRBD2 TGTGCCAGCAGTTATGGGGCGGGGGGGCCTGAGAACATTCAGTACTTC CASSYGAGGPENIQYF
TRBJ2-3 TRBV9 NA NA TGTGCCAGCAGGACTGGCGGCGCGAGCACAGATACGCAGTATTTT CASRTGGASTDTQYF
TRBJ2-2 TRBV9 NA NA TGTGCCAGCAGCGTAGAGGCAGGGTGGTCCGGGGAGCTGTTTTTT CASSVEAGWSGELFF
TRBJ1-4 TRBV7-8 NA NA TGTGCCAGCGGGGAGGGGGATGGTAATGAAAAACTGTTTTTT CASGEGDGNEKLFF
TRBJ2-7 TRBV4-1 NA NA TGCGCCAGCAGCCAAGAAAACAGGCAAGAGCAGTACTTC CASSQENRQEQYF
TRBJ2-7 TRBV19 once TRBD1 TGTGCCAGTAGTATGTGGACAGGGGATCACGAGCAGTACTTC CASSMWTGDHEQYF
TRBJ1-4 TRBV12-5 NA NA TGTGCTAGTGGTCCCGGGGGGACTAATGAAAAACTGTTTTTT CASGPGGTNEKLFF
TRBJ1-2 TRBV4-1 NA NA TGCGCCAGCAGCCAAGAGAGTCAGGGCGGGGAGCTAACCTATGGCTACACCTTC CASSQESQGGELTYGYTF
TRBJ2-7 TRBV7-9 NA NA TGTGCCAGCAGCTTCATGGGGGGCTCCTACGAGCAGTACTTC CASSFMGGSYEQYF
TRBJ1-3 TRBV6-5 NA NA TGTGCCAGCTGGAACGAACAGGGAAACACCATATATTTT CASWNEQGNTIYF
TRBJ2-2 TRBV7-8 NA TRBD1 TGTGCCAGCAGCCCCTTGACAGGGCAAAACACCGGGGAGCTGTTTTTT CASSPLTGQNTGELFF
TRBJ1-1 TRBV29-1 NA NA TGCAGCGTCCAGGGGATTATGAACACTGAAGCTTTCTTT CSVQGIMNTEAFF
TRBJ2-1 TRBV4-1 NA TRBD2 TGCGCCAGCAGCCAAGGGGGCGGGGGGGTGAATGAGCAGTTCTTC CASSQGGGGVNEQFF
TRBJ2-3 TRBV5-6 NA TRBD2 TGTGCCAGCAGCGGCACTAGCGGGTACGCAGATACGCAGTATTTT CASSGTSGYADTQYF
TRBJ2-1 TRBV4-1 NA NA TGCGCCAGCAGCCAGGAGTACGGTGAGCAGTTCTTC CASSQEYGEQFF
TRBJ1-1 TRBV9 NA TRBD1 TGTGCCAGCAGCGTAGGGCAGGGGGGTAACACTGAAGCTTTCTTT CASSVGQGGNTEAFF
TRBJ1-1 TRBV14 NA NA TGTGCCAGCAGCCAAGATCTTAACACTGAAGCTTTCTTT CASSQDLNTEAFF
TRBJ2-3 TRBV7-9 NA TRBD1 TGTGCCAGCAGCACCGGGACAGGGGGCCTTAGCGGGGGGACTTTT CASSTGTGGLSGGTF
TRBJ2-7 TRBV27 NA NA TGTGCCAGCAGTTTATCCGGGGGGCTCTACGAGCAGTACTTC CASSLSGGLYEQYF
TRBJ1-2 TRBV7-9 NA TRBD1 TGTGCCAGCAGCGATCAAGGGACAGGGGGCGCGGTGCAAGGCTACACCTTC CASSDQGTGGAVQGYTF
TRBJ2-5 TRBV9 NA TRBD2 TGTGCCAGCAGCGCGGGACTAGCGGGGTATGCGGAGACCCAGTACTTC CASSAGLAGYAETQYF
TRBJ2-7 TRBV28 NA NA TGTGCCAGCAGTACTAGGAACTACGAGCAGTACTTC CASSTRNYEQYF
TRBJ2-2 TRBV5-1 NA TRBD2 TGCGCCAGCAGCTTGCTGACTAGCGGGGCGGGAACCGGGGAGCTGTTTTTT CASSLLTSGAGTGELFF
TRBJ1-4 TRBV4-1 NA NA TGCGCCAGCAGCCCCCCTCTGGCGGGATCAACTAATGAAAAACTGTTTTTT CASSPPLAGSTNEKLFF
TRBJ1-1 TRBV4-1 once NA TGCGCCAGCAGCCCTCCTATGAACACTGAAGCTTTCTTT CASSPPMNTEAFF
TRBJ1-1 TRBV5-6 few NA TGTGCCAGCAGCCCGGGGGAGGACACTGAAGCTTTCTTT CASSPGEDTEAFF
TRBJ2-2 TRBV19 NA TRBD2 TGTGCCAGTAGTATAGATGCTAGCGGGGTGTTCACCGGGGAGCTGTTTTTT CASSIDASGVFTGELFF
TRBJ2-5 TRBV5-6 NA NA TGTGCCAGCAGCTTGGGGAGGGGAATCATAGGGACCCAGTACTTC CASSLGRGIIGTQYF
TRBJ2-1 TRBV10-1 NA TRBD2 TGCGCCAGCAGTCCAGGACTAGCGGGGGGAACCAATGAGCAGTTCTTC CASSPGLAGGTNEQFF
TRBJ2-5 TRBV5-1 NA NA TGCGCCAGCAGCCAACCGGGGGGCCAAGGGGAGACCCAGTACTTC CASSQPGGQGETQYF
TRBJ1-5 TRBV6-5 NA NA TGTGCCAGCAGTTACAGGCAGGGCCGTCAGCCCCAGCATTTT CASSYRQGRQPQHF
TRBJ1-1 TRBV2 few NA TGTGCCAGCAGGTCGGCTAGGGAGGACACTGAAGCTTTCTTT CASRSAREDTEAFF
TRBJ1-4 TRBV7-9 NA NA TGTGCCAGCAGCTTAGCCCAGGGGAGTGAAAAACTGTTTTTT CASSLAQGSEKLFF
TRBJ2-7 TRBV5-1 once NA TGCGCCAGCAGCTTGCAGGGGCCCCTCTCCGAGCAGTACTTC CASSLQGPLSEQYF
TRBJ1-1 TRBV5-4 NA NA TGTGCCAGCAGCTCCCCTGGGAGGGCGGGCACTGAAGCTTTCTTT CASSSPGRAGTEAFF
TRBJ2-5 TRBV30 NA NA TGTGCCTGGAGTGTAGGGTCAGGGGAAGAGACCCAGTACTTC CAWSVGSGEETQYF
TRBJ1-2 TRBV7-8 NA NA TGTGCCAGCAGTCAAGGGGGAGGGGTCATACCTAACTATGGCTACACCTTC CASSQGGGVIPNYGYTF
TRBJ2-5 TRBV2 NA TRBD1 TGTGCCAGCAGAGACGGACAGGGGGAAGAGACCCAGTACTTC CASRDGQGEETQYF
TRBJ2-1 TRBV7-2 NA TRBD1 TGTGCCAGCAGCCCGACAGGGGGGGATGAGCAGTTCTTC CASSPTGGDEQFF
TRBJ1-1 TRBV28 NA NA TGTGCCAGCAAACTTCTGGACACTGAAGCTTTCTTT CASKLLDTEAFF
TRBJ2-7 TRBV5-1 NA NA TGCGCCAGCAGACCTGACACAGGGCCGGGGTACGAGCAGTACTTC CASRPDTGPGYEQYF
TRBJ1-2 TRBV5-4 NA NA TGTGCCAGCAGCTCACAGGGACCTACTGGCGGCTACACCTTC CASSSQGPTGGYTF
TRBJ2-3 TRBV7-2 NA NA TGTGCCAGCAGCTTAGAACTAGCCACAGATACGCAGTATTTT CASSLELATDTQYF
TRBJ1-3 TRBV6-6 NA NA TGTGCCAGCACCTCTCACGTTTACTCCTCTGGAAACACCATATATTTT CASTSHVYSSGNTIYF
TRBJ1-1 TRBV11-2 NA NA TGTGCCAGCAGCTTAGCCTACGAGGTGAACACTGAAGCTTTCTTT CASSLAYEVNTEAFF